This T cell receptor beta chain was sequenced during a study of read filtering for tumor transcriptome and immune sequencing. Study-wide results and limits: Approximately 79% of IR-seq clonotypes had a single read, yet these held approximately 3.7% of reads.

At the time of active disease, bone marrow was collected from every patient. This clonotype was detected many times. Its antigen is unidentified. This CDR3 is built from 14 residues. The V gene's germline CDR1 is MDHEN and CDR2 SYDVKM. The germline V and J ends were trimmed by 6 bases and 3 bases, with 13 bases remaining between them. This library used around 400 ng RNA and molecular barcoded adaptors spanning alpha/delta and beta/gamma chains. TCRdb ran MiXCR on the reads and lists one entry per CDR3 protein. The sample yields tens of thousands of distinct CDR3 sequences, more than 20% seen once. The sequencing sample was made of a population of CD138-negative cells sorted from bone marrow. The V and J genes are TRBV28 and TRBJ2-3; D gene ambiguous. The sequence was collected from a donor aged 40 or older with multiple myeloma. The CDR3 region is CASSSAMDTDTQYF. The DNA for the CDR3 is TGTGCCAGCAGCTCCGCGATGGATACAGATACGCAGTATTTT.